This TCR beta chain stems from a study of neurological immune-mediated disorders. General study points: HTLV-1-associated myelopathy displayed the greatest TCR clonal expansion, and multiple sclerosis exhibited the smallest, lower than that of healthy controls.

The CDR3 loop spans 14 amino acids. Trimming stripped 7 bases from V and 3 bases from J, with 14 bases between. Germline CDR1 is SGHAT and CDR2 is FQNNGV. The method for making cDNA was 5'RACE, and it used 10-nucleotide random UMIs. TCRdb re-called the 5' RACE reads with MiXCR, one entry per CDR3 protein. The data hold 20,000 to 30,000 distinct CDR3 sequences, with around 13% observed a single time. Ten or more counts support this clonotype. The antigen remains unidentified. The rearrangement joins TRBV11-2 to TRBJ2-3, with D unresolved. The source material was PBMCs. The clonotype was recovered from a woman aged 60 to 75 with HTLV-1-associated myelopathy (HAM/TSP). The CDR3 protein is CASTRVGATDTQYF. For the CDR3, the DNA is TGTGCCAGCACCCGTGTAGGAGCGACAGATACGCAGTATTTT.